What follows is one T cell receptor (beta chain) and its context. Its target antigen remains unknown. No base qualities exist here, and no much larger clone lies one base off it. The sample is drawn from a study of cytomegalovirus exposure and HLA in healthy donors (dated by TCRdb to 2016 to 2017). In the study overall: An earlier analysis of roughly 570 of the donors reported under 300 Gb of sequence data and roughly 120 million unique TCR beta sequences obtained from approximately 180 million T cells. An early release that covered more than 550 HLA-typed donors contained about 300 gigabases of sequencing data and tens of millions of unique TCR sequences. Of the 398 genotyped donors, 81% fell in the genetic ancestry cluster associated with self-reported Caucasian donors. The study aimed to test whether cataloging public T cell receptors could reveal signatures of past pathogen exposure. The T cell repertoires of some 700 subjects were profiled by immunosequencing and related to cytomegalovirus serostatus. In addition to the first cohort of approximately 650 subjects, a separate validation cohort of under 150 different subjects was used. To predict cytomegalovirus infection status, the study brought together high-throughput TCR immunosequencing, statistical association of individual TCRs with disease status, and machine learning. A later analysis re-analyzed previously published TCR beta repertoires from several hundred donors and added high-resolution HLA genotyping to study TCR occurrence patterns. Rather than using new phenotypic data, the later analysis identified candidate immune exposures from TCR beta sequences and from how often those sequences occurred across donors. An earlier analysis of about 620 of the donors applied high-throughput TCR beta sequencing to assess whether each TCR beta V gene segment acted as functional or pseudogenic. Donor age, sex, ethnicity and CMV serostatus were compiled alongside the repertoire data. In a later genetic analysis, genome-wide SNP genotypes for about three fifths of the roughly 670 donors were used, and that subset was treated as a discovery cohort. Every discovery cohort repertoire had been produced on one sequencing platform. Class I and class II HLA loci were covered by the typing at four-digit resolution. The number of donors typed differed by locus, with 629-630 for A, B, C, DRB1 and DQB1, around 500 for DQA1, 606 for DPA1, and under 490 for DPB1. Roughly 5 DR-DQ haplotypes were handled as single units for association and clustering, since linkage in the cohort was strong. Across roughly 420 genotyped donors of the cohort, an average of about 200,000 unique TCR beta nucleotide sequences per donor were sequenced, and around 20% of those sequences were non-productive. Overall study outcomes, separate from this receptor: In a later analysis, 16,951 TCR beta sequences were associated with specific HLA alleles at a false discovery rate of 0.05. An association between a missense DCLRE1C variant and V-gene and J-gene trimming of TCR beta chains was found in a later genetic analysis and replicated in an independent cohort. Strong co-occurrence of HLA alleles, especially DR and DQ, made assigning TCR associations to individual alleles difficult. A further reported finding was that TCR beta sequences accurately predicted the HLA-A and HLA-B alleles for most subjects in the first cohort. A later analysis found that TCR association rates varied across HLA loci, with DRB1 alleles showing the most associated TCRs and HLA-C alleles the fewest. Only TCR beta chains were sequenced in this cohort, and the absence of alpha or paired-chain data limited detectable features. In the study, 150 to 200 TCR beta chains were listed as associated with cytomegalovirus. Correlated functional status among segregating V segments might be attributable to linkage disequilibrium, but an unknown experimental factor could not be ruled out. Roughly uniform sequencing depth across donors was assumed in presence/absence analyses, although this assumption may not hold. A group of highly shared sequence variants was considered likely to be a technical artifact of the sequencing pipeline. Approximately 16 rarely observed V segments, including chromosome 9 orphons, were excluded from the earlier analysis of some 590 of the donors because counts were too low. In a later analysis, several top co-occurrence clusters were reported to appear linked to parvovirus B19, influenza, CMV and Epstein-Barr virus. Across donors, most TCR sequences were observed very rarely, whereas some public TCRs were present in many individuals. According to a later genetic analysis, donors in an Asian-associated ancestry cluster had fewer N-insertions in productive TCRs than the roughly 700-donor mean. The authors suggested that the approach could potentially be extended to other disease states and immunological phenotypes. In an earlier analysis of about 550 of the donors, most TCR beta V segments were observed in productive rearrangements about 87% or about 30% of the time, broadly matching IMGT annotations. Because some donors lacked HLA typing at each locus, the association tests relied only on the typed subset. In a later analysis, HLA-associated TCR beta chains showed more clonal expansion and lower generation probabilities than non-associated chains that were equally common. Cytomegalovirus status was reported to be diagnosed by the classifier with high specificity and sensitivity in both the original and validation cohorts. According to a later analysis, most CMV-associated TCR beta chains appeared to be HLA-restricted, and the HLA associations seemed to be driven largely by CMV exposure. In vitro tests confirmed that a few of the cytomegalovirus-associated TCR beta chains recognize cytomegalovirus antigens. Immune exposure information for the cohort was limited to CMV serostatus.

Library preparation was by the immunoSEQ multiplex PCR assay. A mixture of 60 forward primers for TCR Vbeta segments and 13 reverse primers for TCR Jbeta segments was used in the multiplex PCR. The CDR3 region of rearranged TCR beta genes was amplified from genomic DNA with a multiplex PCR assay. Amplified TCR beta libraries were sequenced as 87-base-pair reads on the Illumina HiSeq System. In the authors' own workflow: In a later analysis, 70 million to 95 million unique TCR beta chains were counted across the approximately 620 repertoires, and roughly 10 million of these chains were shared by at least two donors. Raw reads were error-corrected and collapsed into unique sequences by a nearest-neighbor algorithm in which closely related sequences were merged to remove PCR and sequencing errors. CDR3 sequences were aligned to IMGT reference sequences to assign V, D and J gene segments. Each retained sequence needed at least a six-nucleotide match to both a V gene segment and a J gene segment. A rearrangement was called productive if the CDR3 had no stop codons and remained in frame with V and J, and every other rearrangement was called non-productive. Following IMGT convention, CDR3 was defined as the stretch from the second conserved V-encoded cysteine up to the conserved J-encoded phenylalanine. The earlier analysis of 500 to 750 of the donors excluded any sequence lacking an unambiguous match to a single V gene segment. In an earlier analysis of approximately 560 of the donors, a V segment was called functional when productive rearrangements were above 56.7%, and segregating when the standard deviation between donors exceeded 5%. A statistical classification framework was built to diagnose cytomegalovirus status from the catalog of TCR beta chain sequences. In a later analysis, V and J genes were assigned by comparing TCR nucleotide sequences against IMGT/GENE-DB human TR gene sequences. A later analysis assigned CDR3 sequences and most-parsimonious VDJ recombination scenarios with the TCRdist pipeline. In a later analysis, each TCR beta chain was defined by its CDR3 amino acid sequence together with its V-gene family, and reads lacking a unique V-gene family were excluded. To address suspected cross-contamination and a sequencing artifact, a later analysis removed several hundred highly shared, low-generation-probability nucleotide sequences. For each public chain, a later analysis derived a clonal expansion index from normalized ranks of inferred template counts within each repertoire. Generation probabilities in a later analysis came from a VDJ recombination model fitted to out-of-frame rearrangements, and those results were checked against IGoR. In a later analysis, hypergeometric tests were used to score TCR-TCR, TCR-HLA and TCR-CMV co-occurrence, with a repertoire-size bias correction applied to TCR pairs. In a later analysis, false discovery rates were estimated by permuting HLA or CMV assignments 20 times. In a later analysis, co-occurring TCRs were grouped using DBSCAN, and TCRdist sequence similarity was added for clustering within HLA-allele-positive subsets. Co-occurrence clustering excluded repertoires with fewer than 30,000 or more than 120,000 public chains, plus five with anomalous nucleotide sharing. Sourced from immuneACCESS, this table was stored by TCRdb with only in-frame sequences that have V and J called. A share of the clones is absent; for the studies checked, an unresolved V gene accounts for under half, and the remainder has no known explanation. The DNA gave D and trimming, while V, J and clone size come from that table. The sample table shows over 150,000 clones, and approximately 80% are seen once. The ten biggest clones cover around 4.5% of the sample.

The cohort was made up of approximately 670 healthy bone marrow donors. At the time of sampling, every cohort member was nominally healthy, though immune exposures that went unrecorded were likely present. The donor was CMV seronegative and belonged to the group of around 400 seronegative cohort members. A peripheral blood sample was provided by each donor, and peripheral blood mononuclear cells were used for TCR beta sequencing. The Qiagen DNeasy Blood Extraction Kit was used to extract genomic DNA from the blood cell samples. The TCR sequence derives from a man in his thirties or forties in good health and CMV-seronegative. What was sequenced was PBMCs.

The CDR3 in this case is CASSFGGTSNGYTF. The DNA reads TGCGCCAGCAGCTTTGGGGGGACGTCGAATGGCTACACCTTC. The sequence joins TRBV5-1 to TRBJ1-2; the D region possibly corresponds to TRBD1 (5 bases align). The CDR3 has 14 amino acids, counting the end cysteine and phenylalanine. Just the 42-base CDR3 DNA is kept, in frame starting at base 1. Deletion took 2 bases off V and 6 bases off J, with a span of 14 bases between the germline ends. According to the germline V gene, CDR1 reads SGHRS and CDR2 reads YFSETQ.